This T cell receptor beta chain was captured in a study of T cell changes during pregnancy in multiple sclerosis (dated by TCRdb to the late 2010s). Background for the entire study: Changes in the T cell repertoire over the course of pregnancy were examined in this study in women with multiple sclerosis.

Here V drops 6 bases and J drops 2 bases, and the junction holds 4 bases not matched to any gene. The CDR3 starts with the cysteine, ends with the phenylalanine, and has 13 residues. The read is trimmed to its CDR3 DNA, 39 bases read in frame from base 1. As encoded in the germline V gene, CDR1 is SGHVS while CDR2 is FQNEAQ. A remark on this clone: It lacks a known antigen. No qualities accompany the bases; no much larger clone lies one base away.

Receptor libraries were prepared by the immunoSEQ multiplex PCR assay. The table comes from immuneACCESS by way of TCRdb, which keeps in-frame sequences with V and J called. Part of the clones is missing from these tables; in studies checked, under half for an unresolved V gene and the rest for unknown reasons. The sample data list more than 50,000 clones, and about 88% of these were observed just once. Around 3.3% of the sample belongs to the ten largest clones. Sequences were derived from peripheral blood, sampled in the first trimester of pregnancy. This chain is built from TRBV7-8 and TRBJ2-7; 7 bases in the junction line up with TRBD1. The source is a female donor in good health, enrolled as a control in a pregnancy study. In nucleotide form, the sequence is TGTGCCAGCAGTATACAGGGGACCTACGAGCAGTACTTC. It is translated as CASSIQGTYEQYF.